The 29 T cell receptor beta chains given below trace back to one sample, sequenced in a study of post-analysis software for immune sequencing data. Study-level results: When patients were compared with controls, four to six TRBV segments were more frequent, TRBV5-6, TRBV5-1 and TRBV20-1 among them.

The library was made from cDNA and included unique molecular identifiers. TCRdb re-called the PCR reads through MiXCR, storing one row per CDR3 protein. The sample holds approximately 400,000 distinct CDR3 sequences, roughly 38% seen once. These receptors' targets are unknown. The sample taken for sequencing was blood. The receptors were sampled from a girl between 10 and 17 years old with multiple sclerosis.

This clonotype was counted only a few times. The chain uses TRBV7-6 and TRBJ1-2; the D is unclear. V gave up 5 bases and J gave up 4 bases, with 17 bases separating them. The CDR3 totals 15 residues. Germline V gene lookup returns CDR1 SGHVS and CDR2 FNYEAQ. CDR3 sequence (DNA): TGTGCCAGCAGCCCCCGTCCCCTGTCCTCCTATGGCTACACCTTC. As protein: CASSPRPLSSYGYTF. The full variable domain, rest sourced from reference TRBV7-6 and TRBJ1-2, is GAGVSQSPRYKVTKRGQDVALRCDPISGHVSLYWYRQALGQGPEFLTYFNYEAQQDKSGLPNDRFSAERPEGSISTLTIQRTEQRDSAMYRCASSPRPLSSYGYTFGSGTRLTVV.

This clonotype has just one count. The V call is TRBV29-1, the J call TRBJ1-1; perhaps TRBD1 as D (6 bases). The V end lost 6 bases, the J end lost 2 bases, and 13 bases lay between the germline ends. There are 13 residues in the CDR3. Germline V lookup: CDR1 SQVTM, CDR2 ANQGSEA. CDR3 in amino acids: CSVADSVNTEAFF. DNA for the CDR3: TGCAGCGTCGCGGACAGTGTTAACACTGAAGCTTTCTTT.

This clonotype has a handful of counts. The V gene is TRBV9, the J gene TRBJ2-5, with 7 bases matching TRBD2. Trimming removed 5 bases from V and 4 bases from J; junction bases left unmatched: 11. The CDR3 extends over 15 amino acids. The germline V gene has CDR1 SGDLS and CDR2 YYNGEE. As DNA, the CDR3 is TGTGCCAGCAGTGCTAGCGGCCGGGCTGGAGAGACCCAGTACTTC. The encoded protein is CASSASGRAGETQYF.

Only a few counts were recorded for this clonotype. The V call is TRBV28, the J call TRBJ2-1, with 16 bases fitting TRBD2. V trimming: 3 bases; J trimming: 2 bases; junction bases outside the gene matches: 7. This CDR3 is 19 amino acids long. Germline-derived CDR1 and CDR2 are MDHEN and SYDVKM. CDR3 residues: CASSFTPGLAGGPYNEQFF. Written as DNA, the CDR3 is TGTGCCAGCAGTTTTACCCCGGGACTAGCGGGGGGGCCCTACAATGAGCAGTTCTTC.

In the case of this clonotype: Compared with germline, one end of the junction differs, possibly owing to a read error. The chain recombines TRBV7-2 with TRBJ2-7; D gene ambiguous. The CDR3 extends over 13 amino acids. Germline-derived CDR1 and CDR2 are SGHTA and FQGNSA. The CDR3 DNA sequence: TGTGCCAGCAGGCAACCCTCCCAGAGGACCCAGGACTTC. Translated, it gives CASRQPSQRTQDF.

This clonotype occurred a few times. The chain recombines TRBV14 with TRBJ2-6, with no clear D. This CDR3 contains 16 residues. Germline V CDR1 and CDR2: SGHDN, FVKESK. The V end was cut by 5 bases, the J end by 0 bases, with 11 bases between. CDR3 region: CASSSRGLSGANVLTF. The CDR3 DNA reads TGTGCCAGCAGCTCCCGTGGGCTCTCTGGGGCCAACGTCCTGACTTTC.

V usage is TRBV12-3 or TRBV12-4 and J usage is TRBJ1-1; D is unresolved. Trimming pared 1 base from V and 2 bases from J, leaving 5 bases between. This CDR3 is 13 amino acids long. The CDR3, as DNA: TGTGCCAGCAGTTTAGGCATTAACACTGAAGCTTTCTTT. Translating it yields CASSLGINTEAFF.

The CDR3 coding sequence is TGTGCCAGCAGCTTAGTCGGGGCCACTGAAGCTTTCTTT. Its translation: CASSLVGATEAFF. This chain connects TRBV7-9 to TRBJ1-1; D possibly corresponds to TRBD1 (5 bases). CDR1 is SEHNR, CDR2 FQNEAQ, per germline (reference sequence). V was shortened by 1 base and J by 4 bases, with 7 bases between the two germline ends. The CDR3 covers 13 residues.

The chain is built from TRBV9 and TRBJ2-7; 7 nucleotides match TRBD1. The CDR3 has 12 amino acids. V dropped 3 bases and J dropped 9; count of bases not matched to a gene: 6. Germline V gene lookup returns CDR1 SGDLS and CDR2 YYNGEE. DNA of the CDR3: TGTGCCAGCAGCGAGACAGGGACCGTGCAGTACTTC. Translation gives CASSETGTVQYF.

This clonotype was counted many times. The chain couples TRBV29-1 to TRBJ2-7; D is possibly TRBD1 (6 bases). Trimming took 0 bases from V and 6 from J, leaving 15 bases between them. The CDR3 is 14 amino acids. CDR1 and CDR2 from the germline V gene are SQVTM and ANQGSEA. DNA for the CDR3: TGCAGCGTTGAAGATCCAGGGGATCGGAGCGAGCAGTACTTC. Its protein is CSVEDPGDRSEQYF.

The chain couples TRBV6-2 or TRBV6-3 to TRBJ1-2, with D possibly being TRBD1 (6 bases). Germline V gene lookup returns CDR1 MNHEY and CDR2 SVGEGT. V was pared by 7 bases and J by 4 bases, with 13 bases between. The CDR3 is made up of 13 amino acids. This CDR3 is CASTYGGGYGYTF. As DNA, the CDR3 is TGTGCCAGCACATACGGAGGGGGCTATGGCTACACCTTC.

This clonotype was recorded a few times. This chain uses TRBV29-1 with TRBJ2-5; 14 bases are shared with TRBD2. Germline trimming cut 7 bases from V and 3 bases from J; bases unmatched to any gene: 7. Germline lookup yields CDR1 SQVTM and CDR2 ANQGSEA. The CDR3 length is 15 residues. The CDR3 nucleotides are TGCAGCGCCGACGGGACTAGCGGGGGTGAAGAGACCCAGTACTTC. Its protein is CSADGTSGGEETQYF.

For this clonotype: A junction end diverges from the germline sequence, so it may reflect a read error. This chain connects TRBV5-1 to TRBJ2-5; D gene uncertain. Germline V gene lookup returns CDR1 SGHRS and CDR2 YFSETQ. The CDR3 is 13 amino acids. This CDR3 reads CASTLSRQETQYF. In nucleotides, the CDR3 is TGCGCCAGCACCTTGAGCAGACAAGAGACCCAGTACTTC.

V gene TRBV20-1 combines with J gene TRBJ2-6, with unresolved D. CDR1 DFQATT and CDR2 SNEGSKA come from the germline V gene (reference sequence). V was trimmed by 0 bases and J by 2 bases, leaving 5 bases between them. This CDR3 region has 14 residues. The CDR3 DNA is TGCAGTGCTAGAGATGCAGCTGGGGCCAACGTCCTGACTTTC. It is translated as CSARDAAGANVLTF.

The V gene is TRBV6-5, the J gene TRBJ2-1; 9 nucleotides align to TRBD2. J was trimmed by 0 bases and V by 6 bases; bases with no gene match: 6. The CDR3 totals 16 residues. Looked up from germline, CDR1 is MNHEY and CDR2 is SVGAGI. CDR3 sequence reads: CASRPHSGSSYNEQFF. Here the CDR3 DNA reads TGTGCCAGCAGACCCCATAGCGGGAGCTCCTACAATGAGCAGTTCTTC.

This clonotype was detected only a few times. CDR3: CSARDPRVVYEQYF. Written as DNA, the CDR3 is TGCAGTGCTAGAGACCCCAGGGTGGTCTACGAGCAGTACTTC. The chain carries TRBV20-1 and TRBJ2-7; possibly TRBD1 for D (5 bases). This CDR3 comprises 14 residues. Germline lookup yields CDR1 DFQATT and CDR2 SNEGSKA (reference sequence). Deletions cut 0 bases from V and 3 bases from J, with 12 bases between.

The CDR3 nucleotides are TGTGCCAGCAGCTTTGACGGGGGGGCCTTAAATGAGCAGTTCTTC. Translated, it gives CASSFDGGALNEQFF. The V call is TRBV7-2, the J call TRBJ2-1, with 8 nucleotides matching TRBD2. Germline V gene lookup returns CDR1 SGHTA and CDR2 FQGNSA. The CDR3 has 15 residues. Losses at the gene ends were 3 bases for V and 7 bases for J; bases not matched to a gene: 8.

V usage is TRBV7-8 and J usage is TRBJ1-1; D is ambiguous. The CDR3 totals 15 residues. V shed 2 bases and J shed 0 bases, with 10 bases lying between them. The germline gives CDR1 SGHVS, CDR2 FQNEAQ. CDR3 protein: CASSLREGMNTEAFF. In DNA, the CDR3 is TGTGCCAGCAGCTTAAGAGAGGGTATGAACACTGAAGCTTTCTTT.

The sample holds a few counts of this clonotype. This chain links TRBV7-3 with TRBJ2-5, with 10 bases matching TRBD2. CDR3 length: 15 residues. Germline CDR1 reads SGHTA; CDR2 reads FQGTGA. Trimming cost V 3 bases and J 1 base; bases outside gene matches: 2. The CDR3 spells CASSFSGGTQETQYF. The CDR3 DNA is TGTGCCAGCAGCTTTAGCGGGGGGACCCAAGAGACCCAGTACTTC.

This clonotype has only a few counts. The chain carries TRBV11-2 and TRBJ2-5; tentatively, D is TRBD2 (5 bases). The CDR3 length is 14 residues. Trimming took off 4 bases at V and 9 bases at J, with 18 bases between the two ends. CDR1 is SGHAT, CDR2 FQNNGV, per germline. CDR3 residues: CASSSWTGKRPQYF. In DNA, the CDR3 is TGTGCCAGCAGCTCGTGGACGGGAAAGAGACCCCAGTACTTC.

The rearrangement links TRBV20-1 to TRBJ2-6; maybe TRBD1 (6 bases). From germline, CDR1 is DFQATT and CDR2 SNEGSKA (reference sequence). V gave up 4 bases and J gave up 0 bases, with 7 bases separating them. This CDR3 is built from 14 residues. The CDR3 protein is CSAKDSSGANVLTF. DNA of the CDR3: TGCAGTGCTAAGGACAGCTCTGGGGCCAACGTCCTGACTTTC.

This clonotype has a handful of counts. This chain uses TRBV12-3 or TRBV12-4 with TRBJ1-2; 7 positions match TRBD1. The junction had 3 bases not matched to a gene; V was cut back by 5 bases and J by 3 bases. The CDR3 runs to 13 residues. The CDR3 region is CASSHGQDYGYTF. The CDR3, as DNA: TGTGCCAGCAGTCACGGACAGGACTATGGCTACACCTTC.

V and J are TRBV25-1 and TRBJ2-5; D is uncertain. Germline V gene lookup returns CDR1 MGHDK and CDR2 SYGVNS. The CDR3 spans 16 residues. V gave up 9 bases and J gave up 1 base, with 21 bases separating them. This chain's CDR3 is CARSKLFRRGQETQYF. The CDR3 coding sequence is TGTGCCAGGAGCAAATTATTCAGGAGAGGCCAAGAGACCCAGTACTTC.

A few counts support this clonotype. V gene TRBV29-1 combines with J gene TRBJ2-5; 8 nucleotides match TRBD1. The V and J ends lost 2 bases and 4 bases, in that order; junction bases with no gene match: 6. Germline lookup yields CDR1 SQVTM and CDR2 ANQGSEA. The CDR3 contains 14 residues. The chain's CDR3 is CSVELPGQGETQYF. The CDR3 region has the DNA TGCAGCGTTGAATTACCCGGACAGGGAGAGACCCAGTACTTC.

The J gene is TRBJ2-1, the V gene TRBV18, with TRBD1 matching over 9 bases. The CDR3 has 12 residues. Germline assignment: CDR1 KGHSH and CDR2 LQKENI. V was pared by 3 bases and J by 9 bases, with 0 bases of the junction left unmatched. CDR3 sequence reads: CASSPDRGEQFF. CDR3 bases: TGTGCCAGCTCACCGGACAGGGGTGAGCAGTTCTTC.

The chain recombines TRBV10-3 with TRBJ2-3, with D uncertain. The V gene's germline CDR1 is ENHRY and CDR2 SYGVKD. V gave up 0 bases and J gave up 0 bases, with 13 bases separating them. The CDR3 spans 17 residues. The CDR3 DNA is TGTGCCATCAGTGAGTCAGGAATAGATATAAGCACAGATACGCAGTATTTT. Amino acid sequence: CAISESGIDISTDTQYF.

V gene TRBV29-1 combines with J gene TRBJ1-1, with D uncertain. With 6 bases removed from V and 4 bases from J, the gap between germline ends came to 15 bases. The CDR3 runs to 13 residues. Germline V gene sequence: CDR1 SQVTM, CDR2 ANQGSEA. The CDR3 DNA is TGCAGCGTGACACGGGCCTCGGGCACTGAAGCTTTCTTT. As protein: CSVTRASGTEAFF.

V is TRBV25-1 and J is TRBJ2-3; D may be TRBD1 (5 bases). Per germline, CDR1 MGHDK and CDR2 SYGVNS. CDR3 length: 14 residues. Trimming took 5 bases from V and 2 from J, leaving 11 bases between them. The CDR3 DNA reads TGTGCCAGCAGTACCACAGGTTTCACAGATACGCAGTATTTT. It encodes CASSTTGFTDTQYF. Filled out from reference TRBV25-1 and TRBJ2-3, the complete variable domain reads EADIYQTPRYLVIGTGKKITLECSQTMGHDKMYWYQQDPGMELHLIHYSYGVNSTEKGDLSSESTVSRIRTEHFPLTLESARPSHTSQYLCASSTTGFTDTQYFGPGTRLTVL.

The chain is built from TRBV20-1 and TRBJ2-5; weak D call: TRBD1 (5 bases). This CDR3 spans 14 amino acids. V lost 6 bases and J 4 bases, leaving 18 bases between the germline ends. Germline CDR1 DFQATT, CDR2 SNEGSKA (reference sequence). The CDR3 loop is CSAGGQLGRETQYF. DNA for the CDR3: TGCAGTGCAGGCGGCCAGCTGGGGCGAGAGACCCAGTACTTC.